This T cell receptor beta chain was documented in a study of CD8 T cell repertoires and HIV-1 epitope variants. Across the whole study: The baseline condition was 1M T cells left uncultured.

The data were produced by immunoSEQ multiplex PCR, yet TCRdb's version contains in-frame clones alone and is incomplete. The table lists some 100,000 clones, 74% of them singletons, with roughly 26% in the top ten. The V gene lost 1 base and the J gene lost 5 bases, with 3 bases spanning the gap. CDR1 and CDR2 from the germline V gene are MNHNS and SASEGT. The CDR3 spans 11 residues. The source of this sequence is a male donor with HIV. This rearrangement joins TRBV6-1 to TRBJ2-7; no firm D call. Source material: uncultured baseline CD8+ T cells from peripheral blood mononuclear cells (PBMCs). The CDR3: CASSEGNEQYF. CDR3 nucleotides: TGTGCCAGCAGTGAAGGGAACGAGCAGTACTTC.